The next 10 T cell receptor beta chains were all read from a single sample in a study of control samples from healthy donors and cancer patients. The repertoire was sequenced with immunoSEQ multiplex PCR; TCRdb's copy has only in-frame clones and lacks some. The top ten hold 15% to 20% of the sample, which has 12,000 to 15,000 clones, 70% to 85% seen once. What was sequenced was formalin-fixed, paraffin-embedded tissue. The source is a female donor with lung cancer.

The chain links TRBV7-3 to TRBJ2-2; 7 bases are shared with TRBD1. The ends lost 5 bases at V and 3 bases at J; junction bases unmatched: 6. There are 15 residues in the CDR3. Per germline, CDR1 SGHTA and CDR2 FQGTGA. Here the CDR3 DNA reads TGTGCCAGCAGCAAAGGACAGGCGGACACCGGGGAGCTGTTTTTT. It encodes CASSKGQADTGELFF.

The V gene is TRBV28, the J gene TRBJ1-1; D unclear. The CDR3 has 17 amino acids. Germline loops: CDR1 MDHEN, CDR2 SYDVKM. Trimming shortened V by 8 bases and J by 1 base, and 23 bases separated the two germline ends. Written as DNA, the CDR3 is TGTGCCAGCGGGGAGCTGGAAGCCCTTTCCTCGAACACTGAAGCTTTCTTT. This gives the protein CASGELEALSSNTEAFF.

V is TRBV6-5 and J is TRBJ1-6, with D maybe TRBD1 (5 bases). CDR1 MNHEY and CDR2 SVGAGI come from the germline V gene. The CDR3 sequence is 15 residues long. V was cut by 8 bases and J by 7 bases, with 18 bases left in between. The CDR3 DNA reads TGTGCCAGCTCTTACCCGGGGGGTCTCAATTCACCCCTCCACTTT. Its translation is CASSYPGGLNSPLHF.

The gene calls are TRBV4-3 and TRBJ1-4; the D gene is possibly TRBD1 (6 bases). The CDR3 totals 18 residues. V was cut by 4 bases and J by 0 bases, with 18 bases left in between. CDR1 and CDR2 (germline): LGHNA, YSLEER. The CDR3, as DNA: TGCGCCAGCAGCCCAGCCCTCGGGGGGCCAGCAACTAATGAAAAACTGTTTTTT. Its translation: CASSPALGGPATNEKLFF.

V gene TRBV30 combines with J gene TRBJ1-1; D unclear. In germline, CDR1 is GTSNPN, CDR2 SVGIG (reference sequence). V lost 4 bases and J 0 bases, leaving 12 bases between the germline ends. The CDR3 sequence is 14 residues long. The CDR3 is CAWNTGLLNTEAFF. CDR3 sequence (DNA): TGTGCCTGGAACACGGGCCTTCTGAACACTGAAGCTTTCTTT.

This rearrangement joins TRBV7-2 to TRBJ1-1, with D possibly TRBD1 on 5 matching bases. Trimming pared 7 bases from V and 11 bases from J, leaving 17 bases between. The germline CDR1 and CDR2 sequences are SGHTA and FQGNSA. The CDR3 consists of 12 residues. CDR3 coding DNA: TGTGCCAGCACTCCGCAGGGTTTAGGGGCTTTCTTT. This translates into CASTPQGLGAFF.

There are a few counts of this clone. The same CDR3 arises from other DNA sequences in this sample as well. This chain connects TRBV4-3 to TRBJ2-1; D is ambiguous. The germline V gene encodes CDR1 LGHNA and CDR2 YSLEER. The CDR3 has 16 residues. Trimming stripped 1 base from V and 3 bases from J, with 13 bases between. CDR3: CASSQGPHGDYNEQFF. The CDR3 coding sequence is TGCGCCAGCAGCCAAGGCCCTCACGGAGACTACAATGAGCAGTTCTTC.

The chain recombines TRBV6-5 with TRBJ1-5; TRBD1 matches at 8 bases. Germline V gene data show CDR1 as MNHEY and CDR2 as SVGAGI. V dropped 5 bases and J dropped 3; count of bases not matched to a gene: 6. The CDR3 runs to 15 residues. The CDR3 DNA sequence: TGTGCCAGCAGTCCCAGGACAGGGAACAATCAGCCCCAGCATTTT. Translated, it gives CASSPRTGNNQPQHF.

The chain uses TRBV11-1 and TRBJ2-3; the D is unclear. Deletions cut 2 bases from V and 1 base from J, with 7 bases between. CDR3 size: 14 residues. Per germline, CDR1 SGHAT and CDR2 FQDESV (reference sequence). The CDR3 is CASSLSLGTDTQYF. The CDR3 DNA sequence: TGTGCCAGCAGCTTAAGTTTGGGCACAGATACGCAGTATTTT.

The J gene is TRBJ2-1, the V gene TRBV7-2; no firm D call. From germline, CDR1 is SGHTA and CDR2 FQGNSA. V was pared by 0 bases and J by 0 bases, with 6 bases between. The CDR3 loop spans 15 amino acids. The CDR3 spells CASSLAESSYNEQFF. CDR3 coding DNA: TGTGCCAGCAGCTTAGCGGAGAGCTCCTACAATGAGCAGTTCTTC.